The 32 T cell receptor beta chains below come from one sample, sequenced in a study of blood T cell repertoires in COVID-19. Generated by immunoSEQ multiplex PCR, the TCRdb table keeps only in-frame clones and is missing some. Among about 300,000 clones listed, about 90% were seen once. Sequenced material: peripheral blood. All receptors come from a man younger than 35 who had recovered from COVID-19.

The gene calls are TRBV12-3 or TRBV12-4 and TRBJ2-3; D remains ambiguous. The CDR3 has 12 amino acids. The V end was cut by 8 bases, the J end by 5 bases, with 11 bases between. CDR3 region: CASCYPGDTQYF. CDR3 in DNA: TGTGCCAGCTGCTACCCTGGAGATACGCAGTATTTT.

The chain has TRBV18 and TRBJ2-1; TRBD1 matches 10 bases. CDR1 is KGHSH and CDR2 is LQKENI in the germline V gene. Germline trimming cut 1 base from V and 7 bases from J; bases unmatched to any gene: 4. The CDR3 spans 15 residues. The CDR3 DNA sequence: TGTGCCAGCTCACCACGGGACAGGGGTGTGAATGAGCAGTTCTTC. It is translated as CASSPRDRGVNEQFF.

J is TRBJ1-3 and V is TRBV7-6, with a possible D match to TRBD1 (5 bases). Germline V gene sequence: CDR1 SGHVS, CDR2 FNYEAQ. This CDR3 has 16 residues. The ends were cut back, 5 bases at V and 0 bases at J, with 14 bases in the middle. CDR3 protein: CASSPADSDSGNTIYF. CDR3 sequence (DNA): TGTGCCAGCAGCCCGGCCGACAGCGACTCTGGAAACACCATATATTTT.

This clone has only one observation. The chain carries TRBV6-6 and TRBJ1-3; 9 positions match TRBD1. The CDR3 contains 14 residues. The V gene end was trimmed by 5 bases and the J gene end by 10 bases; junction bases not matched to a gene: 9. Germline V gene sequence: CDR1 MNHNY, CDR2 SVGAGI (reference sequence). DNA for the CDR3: TGTGCCAGCAGTGGTACAGGGGGCGCTGGGACCATATATTTT. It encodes CASSGTGGAGTIYF.

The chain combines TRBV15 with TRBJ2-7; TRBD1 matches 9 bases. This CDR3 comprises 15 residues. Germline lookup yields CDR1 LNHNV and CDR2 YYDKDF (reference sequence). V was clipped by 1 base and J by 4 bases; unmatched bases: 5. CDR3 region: CATSRAGTGPYEQYF. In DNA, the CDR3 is TGTGCCACCAGCAGAGCCGGGACAGGGCCTTACGAGCAGTACTTC.

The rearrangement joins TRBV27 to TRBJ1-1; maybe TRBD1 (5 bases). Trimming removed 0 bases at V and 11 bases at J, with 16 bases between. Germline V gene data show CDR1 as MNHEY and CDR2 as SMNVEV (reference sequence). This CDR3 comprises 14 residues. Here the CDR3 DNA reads TGTGCCAGCAGTTTATCGTCAGGTTGGGGGGGGGCTTTCTTT. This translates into CASSLSSGWGGAFF.

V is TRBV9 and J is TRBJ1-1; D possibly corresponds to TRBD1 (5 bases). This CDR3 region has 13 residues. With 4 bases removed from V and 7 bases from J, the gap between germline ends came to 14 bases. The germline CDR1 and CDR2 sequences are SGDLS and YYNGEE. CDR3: CASSHLGGVEAFF. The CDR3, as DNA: TGTGCCAGCAGCCACTTGGGGGGGGTTGAAGCTTTCTTT.

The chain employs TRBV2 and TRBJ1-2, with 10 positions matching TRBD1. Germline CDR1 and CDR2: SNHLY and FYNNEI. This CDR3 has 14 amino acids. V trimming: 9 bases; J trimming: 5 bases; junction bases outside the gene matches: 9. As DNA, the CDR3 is TGTGCCAGTATACCAGGGACAGGGGTGTATGGCTACACCTTC. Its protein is CASIPGTGVYGYTF.

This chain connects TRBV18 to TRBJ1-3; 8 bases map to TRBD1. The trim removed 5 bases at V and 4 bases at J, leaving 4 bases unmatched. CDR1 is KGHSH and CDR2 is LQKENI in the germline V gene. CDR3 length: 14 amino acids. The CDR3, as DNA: TGTGCCAGCTCAGGGACAGGAGCCGGAAACACCATATATTTT. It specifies CASSGTGAGNTIYF.

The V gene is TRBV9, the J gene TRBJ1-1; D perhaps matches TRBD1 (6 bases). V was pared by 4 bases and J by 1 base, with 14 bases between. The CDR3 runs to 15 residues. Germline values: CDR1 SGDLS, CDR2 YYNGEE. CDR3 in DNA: TGTGCCAGCAGCCCAGAGGGACAAACGAACACTGAAGCTTTCTTT. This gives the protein CASSPEGQTNTEAFF.

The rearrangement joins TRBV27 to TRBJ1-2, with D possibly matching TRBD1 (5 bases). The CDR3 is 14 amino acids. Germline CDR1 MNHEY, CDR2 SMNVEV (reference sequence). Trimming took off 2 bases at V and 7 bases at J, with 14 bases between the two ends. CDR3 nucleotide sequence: TGTGCCAGCAGTTTAAGCCCTACCAGGGTTGGCTACACCTTC. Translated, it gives CASSLSPTRVGYTF.

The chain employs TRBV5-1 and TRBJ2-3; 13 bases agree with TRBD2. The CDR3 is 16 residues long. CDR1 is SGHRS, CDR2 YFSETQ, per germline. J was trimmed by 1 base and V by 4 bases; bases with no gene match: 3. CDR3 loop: CASSQGTSGGTDTQYF. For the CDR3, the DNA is TGCGCCAGCAGCCAAGGGACTAGCGGGGGCACAGATACGCAGTATTTT. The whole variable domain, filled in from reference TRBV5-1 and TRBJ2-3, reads KAGVTQTPRYLIKTRGQQVTLSCSPISGHRSVSWYQQTPGQGLQFLFEYFSETQRNKGNFPGRFSGRQFSNSRSEMNVSTLELGDSALYLCASSQGTSGGTDTQYFGPGTRLTVL.

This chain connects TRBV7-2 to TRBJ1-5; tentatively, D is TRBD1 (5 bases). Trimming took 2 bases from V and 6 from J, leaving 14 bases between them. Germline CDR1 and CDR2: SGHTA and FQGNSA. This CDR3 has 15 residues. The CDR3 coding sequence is TGTGCCAGCAGCTTATATTCCCGGGGGGTTCAGCCCCAGCATTTT. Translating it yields CASSLYSRGVQPQHF.

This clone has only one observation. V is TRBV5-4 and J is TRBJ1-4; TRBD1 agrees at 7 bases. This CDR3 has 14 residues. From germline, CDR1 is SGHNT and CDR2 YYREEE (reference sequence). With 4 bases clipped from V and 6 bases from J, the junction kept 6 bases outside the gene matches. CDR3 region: CASSAGTDYEKLFF. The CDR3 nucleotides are TGTGCCAGCAGCGCCGGGACAGATTATGAAAAACTGTTTTTT.

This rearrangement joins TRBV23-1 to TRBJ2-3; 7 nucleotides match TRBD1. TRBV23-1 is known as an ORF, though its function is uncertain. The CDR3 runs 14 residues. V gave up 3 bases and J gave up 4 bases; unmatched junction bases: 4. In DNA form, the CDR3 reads TGCGCCAGCAGTCAGAAAGGGACAGCAGATACGCAGTATTTT. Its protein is CASSQKGTADTQYF.

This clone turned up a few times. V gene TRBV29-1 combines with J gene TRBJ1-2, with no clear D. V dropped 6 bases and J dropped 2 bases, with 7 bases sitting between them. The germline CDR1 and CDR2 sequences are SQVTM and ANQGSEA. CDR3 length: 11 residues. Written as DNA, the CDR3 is TGCAGCGTAAATCTAAACTATGGCTACACCTTC. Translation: CSVNLNYGYTF. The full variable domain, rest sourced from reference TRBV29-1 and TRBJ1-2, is SAVISQKPSRDICQRGTSLTIQCQVDSQVTMMFWYRQQPGQSLTLIATANQGSEATYESGFVIDKFPISRPNLTFSTLTVSNMSPEDSSIYLCSVNLNYGYTFGSGTRLTVV.

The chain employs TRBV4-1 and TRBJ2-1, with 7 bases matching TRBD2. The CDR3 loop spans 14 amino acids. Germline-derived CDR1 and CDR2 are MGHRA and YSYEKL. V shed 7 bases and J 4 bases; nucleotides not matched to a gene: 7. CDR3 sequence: CASKGLYMYNEQFF. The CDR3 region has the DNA TGCGCCAGCAAGGGACTATACATGTACAATGAGCAGTTCTTC.

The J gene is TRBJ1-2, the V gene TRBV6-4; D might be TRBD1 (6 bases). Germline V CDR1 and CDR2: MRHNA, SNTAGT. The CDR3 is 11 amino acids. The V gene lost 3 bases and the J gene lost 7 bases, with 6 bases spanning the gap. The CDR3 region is CASSEGGGYTF. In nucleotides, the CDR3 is TGTGCCAGCAGTGAAGGGGGTGGCTACACCTTC.

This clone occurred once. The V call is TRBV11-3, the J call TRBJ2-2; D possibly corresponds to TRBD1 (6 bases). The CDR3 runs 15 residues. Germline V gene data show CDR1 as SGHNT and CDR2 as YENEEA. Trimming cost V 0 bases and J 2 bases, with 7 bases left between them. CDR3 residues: CASSLDRGNTGELFF. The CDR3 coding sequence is TGTGCCAGCAGCTTAGACAGGGGCAACACCGGGGAGCTGTTTTTT.

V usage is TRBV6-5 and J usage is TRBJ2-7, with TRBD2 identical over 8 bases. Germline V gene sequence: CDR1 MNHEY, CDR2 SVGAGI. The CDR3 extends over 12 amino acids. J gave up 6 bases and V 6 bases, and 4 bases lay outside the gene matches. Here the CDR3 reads CASSARGGEQYF. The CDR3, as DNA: TGTGCCAGCAGCGCCCGGGGGGGCGAGCAGTACTTC.

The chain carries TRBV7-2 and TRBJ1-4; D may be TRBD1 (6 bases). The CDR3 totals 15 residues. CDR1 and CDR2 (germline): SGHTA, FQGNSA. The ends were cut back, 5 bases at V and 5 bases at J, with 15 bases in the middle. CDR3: CASSPKGGQNEKLFF. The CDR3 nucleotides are TGTGCCAGCAGCCCGAAGGGCGGACAGAATGAAAAACTGTTTTTT.

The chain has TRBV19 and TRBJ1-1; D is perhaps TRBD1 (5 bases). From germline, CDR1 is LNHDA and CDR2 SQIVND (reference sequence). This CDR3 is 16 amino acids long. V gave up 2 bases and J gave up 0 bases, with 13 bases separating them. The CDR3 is CASSIYRGRMNTEAFF. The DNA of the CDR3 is TGTGCCAGTAGTATATATAGGGGCAGAATGAACACTGAAGCTTTCTTT.

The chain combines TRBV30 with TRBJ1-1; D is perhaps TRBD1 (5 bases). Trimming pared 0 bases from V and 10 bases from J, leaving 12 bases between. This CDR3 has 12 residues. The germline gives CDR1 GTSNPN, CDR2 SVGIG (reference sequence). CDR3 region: CAWSVRPGGAFF. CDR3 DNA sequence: TGTGCCTGGAGTGTACGGCCCGGGGGAGCTTTCTTT. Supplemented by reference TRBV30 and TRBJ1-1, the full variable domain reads SQTIHQWPATLVQPVGSPLSLECTVEGTSNPNLYWYRQAAGRGLQLLFYSVGIGQISSEVPQNLSASRPQDRQFILSSKKLLLSDSGFYLCAWSVRPGGAFFGQGTRLTVV.

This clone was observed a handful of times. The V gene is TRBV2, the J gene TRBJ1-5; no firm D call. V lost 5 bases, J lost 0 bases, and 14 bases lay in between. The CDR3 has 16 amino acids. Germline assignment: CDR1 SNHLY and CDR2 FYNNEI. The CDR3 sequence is CASSSPQVNSNQPQHF. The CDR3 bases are TGTGCCAGCAGTTCTCCTCAGGTGAATAGCAATCAGCCCCAGCATTTT.

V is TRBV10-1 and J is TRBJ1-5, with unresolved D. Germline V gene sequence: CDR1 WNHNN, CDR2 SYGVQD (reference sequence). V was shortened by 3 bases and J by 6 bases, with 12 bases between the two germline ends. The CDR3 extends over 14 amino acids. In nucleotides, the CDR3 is TGCGCCAGCAGTGAAACGGCGGGAGGTCAGCCCCAGCATTTT. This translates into CASSETAGGQPQHF.

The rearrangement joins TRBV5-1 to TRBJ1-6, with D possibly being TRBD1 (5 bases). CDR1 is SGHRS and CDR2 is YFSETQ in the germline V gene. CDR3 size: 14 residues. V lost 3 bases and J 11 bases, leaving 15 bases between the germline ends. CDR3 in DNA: TGCGCCAGCAGCTCCCGGGACGGGGGGACACCCCTCCACTTT. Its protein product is CASSSRDGGTPLHF.

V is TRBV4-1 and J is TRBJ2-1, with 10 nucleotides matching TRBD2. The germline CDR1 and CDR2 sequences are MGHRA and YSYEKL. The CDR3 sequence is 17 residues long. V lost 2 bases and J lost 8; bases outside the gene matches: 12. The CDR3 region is CASSQRLAGVRGDEQFF. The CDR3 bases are TGCGCCAGCAGCCAAAGGCTAGCGGGAGTCCGGGGCGATGAGCAGTTCTTC.

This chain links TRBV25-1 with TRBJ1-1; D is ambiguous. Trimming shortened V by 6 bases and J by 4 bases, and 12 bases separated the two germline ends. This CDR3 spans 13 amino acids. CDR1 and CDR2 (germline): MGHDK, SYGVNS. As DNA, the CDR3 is TGTGCCAGCAGCCGGGGTGGGGTCACTGAAGCTTTCTTT. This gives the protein CASSRGGVTEAFF.

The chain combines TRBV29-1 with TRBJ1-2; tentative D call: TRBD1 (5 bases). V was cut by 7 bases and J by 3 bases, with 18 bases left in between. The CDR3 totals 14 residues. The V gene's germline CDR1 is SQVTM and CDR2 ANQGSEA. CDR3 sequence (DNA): TGCAGCGCCCAAGGGGAGGAGTTCTACTATGGCTACACCTTC. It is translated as CSAQGEEFYYGYTF. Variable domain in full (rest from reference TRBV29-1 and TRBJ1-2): SAVISQKPSRDICQRGTSLTIQCQVDSQVTMMFWYRQQPGQSLTLIATANQGSEATYESGFVIDKFPISRPNLTFSTLTVSNMSPEDSSIYLCSAQGEEFYYGYTFGSGTRLTVV.

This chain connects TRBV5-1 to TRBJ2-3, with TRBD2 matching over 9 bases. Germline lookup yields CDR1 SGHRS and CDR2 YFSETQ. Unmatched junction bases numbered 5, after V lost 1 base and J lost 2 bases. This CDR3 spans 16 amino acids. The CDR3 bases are TGCGCCAGCAGCTTGATGGCTAGCGGGGACACAGATACGCAGTATTTT. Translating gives CASSLMASGDTDTQYF.

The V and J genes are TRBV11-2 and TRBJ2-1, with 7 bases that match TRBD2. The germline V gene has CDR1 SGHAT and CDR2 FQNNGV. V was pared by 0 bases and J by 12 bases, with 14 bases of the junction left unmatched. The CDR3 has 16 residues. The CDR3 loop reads CASSLDMRAGERGQFF. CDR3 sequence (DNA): TGTGCCAGCAGCTTAGATATGAGGGCGGGAGAAAGGGGGCAGTTCTTC.

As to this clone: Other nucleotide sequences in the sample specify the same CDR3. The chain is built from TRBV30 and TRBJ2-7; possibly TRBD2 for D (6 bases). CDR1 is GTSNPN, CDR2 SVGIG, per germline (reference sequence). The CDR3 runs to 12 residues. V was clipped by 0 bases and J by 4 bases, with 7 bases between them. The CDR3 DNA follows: TGTGCCTGGAGTGTGGCGGGGTACGAGCAGTACTTC. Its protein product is CAWSVAGYEQYF.